These 29 T cell receptor beta chains were sequenced from one sample in a study of blood T cell repertoires in COVID-19. Clones were read by immunoSEQ multiplex PCR, and TCRdb kept only the in-frame ones, dropping some. The sample shows a few hundred thousand clones, approximately 92% of them seen only once. The material sequenced was PBMCs or T cells enriched from blood (not recorded which). Receptors were obtained from a woman aged 25 to 39 who had recovered from COVID-19.

The chain couples TRBV7-2 to TRBJ2-7; 8 positions match TRBD1. Germline lookup yields CDR1 SGHTA and CDR2 FQGNSA. The trim removed 5 bases at V and 0 bases at J, leaving 6 bases unmatched. This CDR3 region has 15 residues. CDR3 DNA sequence: TGTGCCAGCAGCCCCTGGACAGGGAGCTCCTACGAGCAGTACTTC. Translating gives CASSPWTGSSYEQYF.

The chain joins TRBV6-2 or TRBV6-3 to TRBJ1-2, with 8 bases fitting TRBD1. The ends lost 5 bases at V and 4 bases at J; junction bases unmatched: 9. This CDR3 spans 15 amino acids. Germline-derived CDR1 and CDR2 are MNHEY and SVGEGT. The CDR3 sequence is CASSTPGQEIYGYTF. The CDR3 DNA is TGTGCCAGCAGTACCCCGGGACAGGAGATCTATGGCTACACCTTC.

Of note for this clone: This specimen includes other DNA sequences encoding the same CDR3. The chain combines TRBV9 with TRBJ1-3; 7 bases agree with TRBD1. The CDR3 runs 15 residues. From germline, CDR1 is SGDLS and CDR2 YYNGEE. The junction had 4 bases not matched to a gene; V was cut back by 0 bases and J by 4 bases. The CDR3 region has the DNA TGTGCCAGCAGCGTAGAGGGGGCCGCGGGAAACACCATATATTTT. This gives the protein CASSVEGAAGNTIYF.

The CDR3 DNA reads as TGTGCCAGCAGCCTCCTGACAGGGTGGACTGAAGCTTTCTTT. Its protein is CASSLLTGWTEAFF. The rearrangement uses TRBV14 and TRBJ1-1; 7 positions match TRBD1. Germline values: CDR1 SGHDN, CDR2 FVKESK. The CDR3 contains 14 residues. Unmatched junction bases numbered 7, after V lost 4 bases and J lost 5 bases.

V usage is TRBV15 and J usage is TRBJ1-3; 7 bases map to TRBD1. J gave up 2 bases and V 5 bases, and 6 bases lay outside the gene matches. This CDR3 spans 15 amino acids. CDR1 and CDR2 from the germline V gene are LNHNV and YYDKDF (reference sequence). CDR3 protein: CATSRRTGPGNTIYF. The CDR3 coding sequence is TGTGCCACCAGCCGCCGGACAGGACCTGGAAACACCATATATTTT.

The chain uses TRBV19 and TRBJ2-1; TRBD1 aligns across 12 bases. Per the germline V gene, CDR1 is LNHDA and CDR2 is SQIVND (reference sequence). With V trimmed by 7 bases and J by 9 bases, 13 bases remained unmatched. CDR3 length: 16 amino acids. CDR3 nucleotides: TGTGCCAGTATCCCGACGGGACAGGGGGCTTTTGGTGAGCAGTTCTTC. Its translation: CASIPTGQGAFGEQFF.

CDR3 DNA sequence: TGTGCCAGCAGTGCTGCATCCGGGACACTCCAAGAGACCCAGTACTTC. Its translation is CASSAASGTLQETQYF. This sequence joins TRBV6-1 and TRBJ2-5; TRBD1 might be the D (6 bases). V was cut by 4 bases and J by 1 base, with 16 bases left in between. Germline CDR1 reads MNHNS; CDR2 reads SASEGT. The CDR3 covers 16 residues.

The V gene is TRBV30, the J gene TRBJ2-3; perhaps TRBD1 as D (6 bases). This CDR3 region has 13 residues. Trimming took off 0 bases at V and 3 bases at J, with 7 bases between the two ends. CDR1 GTSNPN and CDR2 SVGIG come from the germline V gene (reference sequence). The CDR3 nucleotides are TGTGCCTGGAGTGTACAGGGAACAGATACGCAGTATTTT. Its translation: CAWSVQGTDTQYF.

The CDR3 nucleotides read TGTGCCAGCAGATCCGGGGCGGGGTCTGCCAATGAGCAGTTCTTC. Its protein product is CASRSGAGSANEQFF. V is TRBV11-2 and J is TRBJ2-1; D possibly corresponds to TRBD2 (6 bases). The ends were cut back, 6 bases at V and 6 bases at J, with 18 bases in the middle. The CDR3 runs to 15 residues. Germline V gene sequence: CDR1 SGHAT, CDR2 FQNNGV. The full variable domain, completed using reference TRBV11-2 and TRBJ2-1, is EAGVAQSPRYKIIEKRQSVAFWCNPISGHATLYWYQQILGQGPKLLIQFQNNGVVDDSQLPKDRFSAERLKGVDSTLKIQPAKLEDSAVYLCASRSGAGSANEQFFGPGTRLTVL.

J is TRBJ2-1 and V is TRBV11-1; the match to TRBD2 covers 14 bases. CDR1 SGHAT and CDR2 FQDESV come from the germline V gene (reference sequence). The V and J ends lost 5 bases and 8 bases, in that order; junction bases with no gene match: 5. The CDR3 consists of 15 residues. CDR3 region: CASSTRTSGGHEQFF. The DNA of the CDR3 is TGTGCCAGCAGCACACGGACTAGCGGGGGGCATGAGCAGTTCTTC.

The genes are TRBV28 and TRBJ2-5; D may be TRBD1 (5 bases). This CDR3 is 14 amino acids long. V was trimmed by 10 bases and J by 5 bases, leaving 20 bases between them. Per the germline V gene, CDR1 is MDHEN and CDR2 is SYDVKM. For the CDR3, the DNA is TGTGCCACAAATACAAGGGGTTTCGGCGAGACCCAGTACTTC. The encoded protein is CATNTRGFGETQYF. The full variable domain, rest sourced from reference TRBV28 and TRBJ2-5, is DVKVTQSSRYLVKRTGEKVFLECVQDMDHENMFWYRQDPGLGLRLIYFSYDVKMKEKGDIPEGYSVSREKKERFSLILESASTNQTSMYLCATNTRGFGETQYFGPGTRLLVL.

This rearrangement joins TRBV24-1 to TRBJ1-1; TRBD1 matches at 10 bases. J lost 4 bases, V lost 3 bases, and 7 bases had no gene match. This CDR3 comprises 16 residues. Per the germline V gene, CDR1 is KGHDR and CDR2 is SFDVKD. The CDR3 sequence is CATSDPTGTGVTEAFF. The CDR3, as DNA: TGTGCCACCAGTGATCCTACCGGGACAGGGGTCACTGAAGCTTTCTTT.

This clone was observed once. J is TRBJ1-2 and V is TRBV28, with a possible D match to TRBD1 (6 bases). Germline V lookup: CDR1 MDHEN, CDR2 SYDVKM. V gave up 4 bases and J gave up 8 bases, with 14 bases separating them. The CDR3 has 13 residues. CDR3: CASSWTEGMGYTF. The CDR3 bases are TGTGCCAGCAGTTGGACAGAAGGGATGGGCTACACCTTC.

V is TRBV19 and J is TRBJ1-6, with a weak D call TRBD1 (6 bases). Per the germline V gene, CDR1 is LNHDA and CDR2 is SQIVND (reference sequence). The V and J ends lost 6 bases and 8 bases respectively, with 11 bases between them. The CDR3 extends over 13 amino acids. The CDR3 sequence: CASSTGSYSPLHF. The CDR3 bases are TGTGCCAGTAGCACAGGGAGTTATTCACCCCTCCACTTT.

V gene TRBV19 combines with J gene TRBJ2-7, with D perhaps TRBD2 (6 bases). V lost 9 bases and J lost 3, with 15 bases in between. Germline CDR1 and CDR2: LNHDA and SQIVND (reference sequence). The CDR3 length is 13 residues. DNA for the CDR3: TGTGCCAGCACTGGACTACCCGGCTACGAGCAGTACTTC. This translates into CASTGLPGYEQYF.

CDR3 DNA: TGCGCCAGCAGCCAAGATCAGTTGACCTACAATGAGCAGTTCTTC. As protein: CASSQDQLTYNEQFF. The chain recombines TRBV4-1 with TRBJ2-1; D is uncertain. The V gene lost 0 bases and the J gene lost 2 bases, with 8 bases spanning the gap. Germline V gene data show CDR1 as MGHRA and CDR2 as YSYEKL. CDR3 length: 15 amino acids.

The V and J genes are TRBV10-3 and TRBJ2-5, with D possibly TRBD2 on 6 matching bases. The V gene's germline CDR1 is ENHRY and CDR2 SYGVKD. V was pared by 6 bases and J by 1 base, with 15 bases between. This CDR3 contains 15 residues. The CDR3 region has the DNA TGTGCCATCAGCACCCGGGGCGGGGCCCAAGAGACCCAGTACTTC. It specifies CAISTRGGAQETQYF.

The CDR3 is CASRTPRAFEKLFF. The CDR3 DNA follows: TGTGCCAGCAGAACCCCCAGGGCTTTTGAAAAACTGTTTTTT. The chain has TRBV28 and TRBJ1-4; D perhaps matches TRBD1 (5 bases). Germline V lookup: CDR1 MDHEN, CDR2 SYDVKM. The CDR3 sequence is 14 residues long. Deletions cut 6 bases from V and 7 bases from J, with 15 bases between.

The chain uses TRBV19 and TRBJ2-2; D not certain. V gave up 5 bases and J gave up 1 base, with 23 bases separating them. This CDR3 spans 19 amino acids. Germline V lookup: CDR1 LNHDA, CDR2 SQIVND (reference sequence). The CDR3 DNA sequence: TGTGCCAGTAGTCCCCTATCCCCCTCTTTATATGTGAACACCGGGGAGCTGTTTTTT. Amino acids: CASSPLSPSLYVNTGELFF.

For the CDR3, the DNA is TGTGCCAGCAGCTACCCCGGGACAGTCTCTGGCTACACCTTC. This encodes CASSYPGTVSGYTF. The chain links TRBV11-2 to TRBJ1-2; 7 nucleotides line up with TRBD1. CDR3 length: 14 amino acids. Germline V lookup: CDR1 SGHAT, CDR2 FQNNGV. The V and J ends lost 4 bases and 7 bases, in that order; junction bases with no gene match: 9.

This chain connects TRBV6-2 or TRBV6-3 to TRBJ2-7; weak D call: TRBD2 (5 bases). With 0 bases removed from V and 0 bases from J, the gap between germline ends came to 12 bases. This CDR3 spans 16 amino acids. The germline V gene encodes CDR1 MNHEY and CDR2 SVGEGT. This CDR3 is CASSYSIYGISYEQYF. The CDR3 DNA sequence: TGTGCCAGCAGTTACTCGATTTACGGGATCTCCTACGAGCAGTACTTC.

V is TRBV5-6 and J is TRBJ2-2; maybe TRBD1 (5 bases). V lost 2 bases and J lost 2, with 16 bases in between. The germline gives CDR1 SGHDT, CDR2 YYEEEE. The CDR3 contains 17 residues. CDR3 amino acids: CASSFSSRVSNTGELFF. Written as DNA, the CDR3 is TGTGCCAGCAGCTTTTCGTCCAGGGTATCCAACACCGGGGAGCTGTTTTTT. The full variable domain, its missing parts supplied by reference TRBV5-6 and TRBJ2-2, is DAGVTQSPTHLIKTRGQQVTLRCSPKSGHDTVSWYQQALGQGPQFIFQYYEEEERQRGNFPDRFSGHQFPNYSSELNVNALLLGDSALYLCASSFSSRVSNTGELFFGEGSRLTVL.

The rearrangement links TRBV9 to TRBJ2-5; 9 bases map to TRBD1. Germline V gene lookup returns CDR1 SGDLS and CDR2 YYNGEE. Unmatched junction bases numbered 5, after V lost 0 bases and J lost 2 bases. The CDR3 totals 16 residues. The CDR3 DNA is TGTGCCAGCAGCGTAGCTCCGGGACAGGGTCAAGAGACCCAGTACTTC. Its protein product is CASSVAPGQGQETQYF.

The chain combines TRBV24-1 with TRBJ2-7; tentatively, D is TRBD2 (7 bases). The CDR3 length is 16 residues. Germline V gene lookup returns CDR1 KGHDR and CDR2 SFDVKD. V was shortened by 3 bases and J by 7 bases, with 21 bases between the two germline ends. The CDR3 region is CATSDPSRGGVKEQYF. The CDR3 DNA is TGTGCCACCAGTGATCCCTCTCGAGGGGGGGTAAAGGAGCAGTACTTC.

The chain is built from TRBV5-8 and TRBJ1-2, with D perhaps matching TRBD1 (6 bases). The CDR3 is made up of 15 amino acids. Germline V gene sequence: CDR1 SGHTS, CDR2 YDEGEE. The V and J ends lost 2 bases and 2 bases respectively, with 13 bases between them. The CDR3 bases are TGTGCCAGCAGCTTCTTGGGGGCTTCGAACTATGGCTACACCTTC. Amino acids: CASSFLGASNYGYTF.

The rearrangement links TRBV28 to TRBJ1-5, with unresolved D. V lost 7 bases, J lost 2 bases, and 15 bases lay in between. Germline-derived CDR1 and CDR2 are MDHEN and SYDVKM. The length of the CDR3 is 15 residues. The CDR3 sequence is CASTPSSGGNQPQHF. The CDR3 DNA is TGTGCCAGCACCCCAAGTTCCGGGGGCAATCAGCCCCAGCATTTT. Drawing the rest from reference TRBV28 and TRBJ1-5, the complete variable domain is DVKVTQSSRYLVKRTGEKVFLECVQDMDHENMFWYRQDPGLGLRLIYFSYDVKMKEKGDIPEGYSVSREKKERFSLILESASTNQTSMYLCASTPSSGGNQPQHFGDGTRLSIL.

V is TRBV7-2 and J is TRBJ1-2; D perhaps matches TRBD1 (5 bases). CDR3 length: 15 amino acids. V lost 5 bases, J lost 4 bases, and 17 bases lay in between. From germline, CDR1 is SGHTA and CDR2 FQGNSA. The CDR3 DNA is TGTGCCAGCAGCCAGGGTCCCGACAGCTTCTATGGCTACACCTTC. Its translation is CASSQGPDSFYGYTF.

CDR3 region: CASSRTGGGRGYTF. Written as DNA, the CDR3 is TGTGCCAGCTCACGAACAGGGGGAGGACGAGGCTACACCTTC. V gene TRBV18 combines with J gene TRBJ1-2; 8 bases are shared with TRBD1. The CDR3 runs to 14 residues. CDR1 and CDR2 (germline): KGHSH, LQKENI. Germline trimming cut 4 bases from V and 8 bases from J; bases unmatched to any gene: 9. The variable domain in full, with the rest retrieved from reference TRBV18 and TRBJ1-2, is NAGVMQNPRHLVRRRGQEARLRCSPMKGHSHVYWYRQLPEEGLKFMVYLQKENIIDESGMPKERFSAEFPKEGPSILRIQQVVRGDSAAYFCASSRTGGGRGYTFGSGTRLTVV.

This clone was seen once. Other DNA sequences in this sample translate to the same CDR3. Here the CDR3 DNA reads TGTGCCAGCTCAGGGGGCCTGGAGACTGAAGCTTTCTTT. Amino acid sequence: CASSGGLETEAFF. This sequence joins TRBV28 and TRBJ1-1, with 8 positions matching TRBD1. V trimming: 8 bases; J trimming: 5 bases; junction bases outside the gene matches: 7. Looked up from germline, CDR1 is MDHEN and CDR2 is SYDVKM. The length of the CDR3 is 13 residues.